The T cell receptor beta chain under discussion was sequenced for a study of radiotherapy plus CTLA-4 blockade in lung cancer. The repertoire was sequenced with immunoSEQ multiplex PCR; TCRdb's copy has only in-frame clones and lacks some. The table lists about 60,000 clones, 77% of them singletons. Study-wide results and caveats: TCR clones from tumors expanded in blood after radiotherapy plus ipilimumab.

About this clone itself: The target antigen is unknown.

This CDR3 spans 16 amino acids. J gave up 2 bases and V 6 bases, and 13 bases lay outside the gene matches. Germline lookup yields CDR1 GTSNPN and CDR2 SVGIG (reference sequence). The source was peripheral blood, collected from a patient treated with radiotherapy plus ipilimumab. The clonotype comes from a human donor with non-small cell lung cancer who had a partial response to radiotherapy plus ipilimumab. The chain combines TRBV30 with TRBJ2-7, with 10 nucleotides matching TRBD2. CDR3 protein: CACSSGGIGDPYEQYF. The CDR3, as DNA: TGTGCCTGCTCTAGCGGGGGAATCGGCGACCCCTACGAGCAGTACTTC. Complete variable domain (other parts from reference TRBV30 and TRBJ2-7): SQTIHQWPATLVQPVGSPLSLECTVEGTSNPNLYWYRQAAGRGLQLLFYSVGIGQISSEVPQNLSASRPQDRQFILSSKKLLLSDSGFYLCACSSGGIGDPYEQYFGPGTRLTVT.